The sequence of this T cell receptor (beta chain) was determined in a study of post-analysis software for immune sequencing data. On the study more broadly: Patients had relapsing-remitting, secondary progressive or progressive-relapsing multiple sclerosis; some lacked subtype. Study-wide findings and caveats: TRBV5-6, TRBV5-1 and TRBV20-1 were among several TRBV segments more frequent in patients than controls.

The length of the CDR3 is 15 residues. Germline V lookup: CDR1 SGHVS, CDR2 FQNEAQ. The V end lost 6 bases, the J end lost 2 bases, and 16 bases lay between the germline ends. A note on this clonotype: Its antigen remains unknown.

Prepared TCR beta cDNA libraries contained unique molecular identifiers. Once roughly 0.85 to 11 million T cells were used, about 490,000 cDNA molecules resulted. From the PCR reads, TCRdb called clonotypes with MiXCR, one entry per CDR3 protein. Among roughly 620,000 distinct CDR3 sequences, 44% were seen once, and the ten largest hold under 2%. The sample taken for sequencing was blood. The source is a girl aged 5-17 years with multiple sclerosis. The chain uses TRBV7-8 and TRBJ2-5; tentatively, D is TRBD1 (6 bases). CDR3 nucleotide sequence: TGTGCCAGCAGGGCAGGGGTTGGGGGTCAAGAGACCCAGTACTTC. The encoded protein is CASRAGVGGQETQYF.